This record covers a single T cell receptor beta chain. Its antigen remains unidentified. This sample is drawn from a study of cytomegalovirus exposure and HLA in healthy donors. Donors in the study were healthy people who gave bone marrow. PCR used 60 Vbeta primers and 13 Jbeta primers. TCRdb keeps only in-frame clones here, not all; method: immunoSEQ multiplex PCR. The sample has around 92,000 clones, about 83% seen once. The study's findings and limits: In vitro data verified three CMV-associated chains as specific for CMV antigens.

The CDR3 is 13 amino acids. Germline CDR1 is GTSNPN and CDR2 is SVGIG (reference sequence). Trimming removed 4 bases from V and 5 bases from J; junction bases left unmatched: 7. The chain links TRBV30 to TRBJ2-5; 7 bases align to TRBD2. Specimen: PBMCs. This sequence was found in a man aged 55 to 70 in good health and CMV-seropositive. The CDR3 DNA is TGTGCCTGGAATCGGGGGGTCGGGGAGACCCAGTACTTC. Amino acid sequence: CAWNRGVGETQYF. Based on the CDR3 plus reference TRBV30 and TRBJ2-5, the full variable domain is SQTIHQWPATLVQPVGSPLSLECTVEGTSNPNLYWYRQAAGRGLQLLFYSVGIGQISSEVPQNLSASRPQDRQFILSSKKLLLSDSGFYLCAWNRGVGETQYFGPGTRLLVL.